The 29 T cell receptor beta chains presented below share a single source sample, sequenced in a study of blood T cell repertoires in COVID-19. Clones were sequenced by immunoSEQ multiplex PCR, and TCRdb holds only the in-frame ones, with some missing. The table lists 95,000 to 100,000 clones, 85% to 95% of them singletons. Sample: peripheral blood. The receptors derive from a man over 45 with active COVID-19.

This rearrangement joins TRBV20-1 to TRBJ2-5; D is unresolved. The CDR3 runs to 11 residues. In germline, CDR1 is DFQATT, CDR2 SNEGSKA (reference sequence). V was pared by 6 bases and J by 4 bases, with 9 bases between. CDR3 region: CSAPLGETQYF. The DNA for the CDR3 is TGCAGTGCCCCTCTAGGAGAGACCCAGTACTTC.

The CDR3, as DNA: TGTGCCAGTAGTGTCCAGGGAACAGATACGCAGTATTTT. Its translation is CASSVQGTDTQYF. V is TRBV19 and J is TRBJ2-3; the D gene is possibly TRBD1 (5 bases). The V gene's germline CDR1 is LNHDA and CDR2 SQIVND (reference sequence). The CDR3 sequence is 13 residues long. Trimming removed 5 bases at V and 3 bases at J, with 9 bases between.

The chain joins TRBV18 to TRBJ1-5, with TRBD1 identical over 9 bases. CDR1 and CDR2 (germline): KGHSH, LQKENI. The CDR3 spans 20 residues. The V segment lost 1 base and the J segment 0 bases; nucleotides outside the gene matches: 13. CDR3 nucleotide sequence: TGTGCCAGCTCACCACGGATTTTAGGACAGGGGCCGGATAGCAATCAGCCCCAGCATTTT. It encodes CASSPRILGQGPDSNQPQHF. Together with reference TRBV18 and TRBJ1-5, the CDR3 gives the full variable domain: NAGVMQNPRHLVRRRGQEARLRCSPMKGHSHVYWYRQLPEEGLKFMVYLQKENIIDESGMPKERFSAEFPKEGPSILRIQQVVRGDSAAYFCASSPRILGQGPDSNQPQHFGDGTRLSIL.

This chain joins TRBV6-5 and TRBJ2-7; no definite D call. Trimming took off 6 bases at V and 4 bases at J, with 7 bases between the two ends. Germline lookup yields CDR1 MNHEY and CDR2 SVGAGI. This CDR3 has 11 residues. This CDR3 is CASRNGYEQYF. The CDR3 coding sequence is TGTGCCAGCAGAAACGGGTACGAGCAGTACTTC.

CDR3 region: CATSRVWTSGHNEQFF. The CDR3 DNA reads TGTGCCACCAGCAGAGTCTGGACTAGCGGTCACAATGAGCAGTTCTTC. The chain joins TRBV15 to TRBJ2-1; 10 bases map to TRBD2. CDR1 and CDR2 from the germline V gene are LNHNV and YYDKDF (reference sequence). V was pared by 1 base and J by 5 bases, with 5 bases of the junction left unmatched. This CDR3 is 16 amino acids long.

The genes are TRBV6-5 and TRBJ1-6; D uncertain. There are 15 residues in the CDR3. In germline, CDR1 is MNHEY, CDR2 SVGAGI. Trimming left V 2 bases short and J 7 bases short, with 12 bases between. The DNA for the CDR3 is TGTGCCAGCAGTTACCCGATAGGGAGGAATTCACCCCTCCACTTT. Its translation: CASSYPIGRNSPLHF.

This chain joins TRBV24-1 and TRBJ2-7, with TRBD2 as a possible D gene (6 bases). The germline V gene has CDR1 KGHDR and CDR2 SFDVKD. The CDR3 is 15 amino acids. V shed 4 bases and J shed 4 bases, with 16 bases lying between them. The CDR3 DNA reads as TGTGCCACCAGTGACCCAACAGGCGGGGTATACGAGCAGTACTTC. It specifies CATSDPTGGVYEQYF.

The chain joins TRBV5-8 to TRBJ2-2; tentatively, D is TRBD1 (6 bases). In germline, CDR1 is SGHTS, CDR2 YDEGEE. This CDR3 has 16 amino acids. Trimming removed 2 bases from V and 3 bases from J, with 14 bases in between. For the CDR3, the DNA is TGTGCCAGCAGCTTCACAGGGAGTGGGTACACCGGGGAGCTGTTTTTT. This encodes CASSFTGSGYTGELFF. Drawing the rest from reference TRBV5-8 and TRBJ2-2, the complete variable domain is EAGVTQSPTHLIKTRGQQATLRCSPISGHTSVYWYQQALGLGLQFLLWYDEGEERNRGNFPPRFSGRQFPNYSSELNVNALELEDSALYLCASSFTGSGYTGELFFGEGSRLTVL.

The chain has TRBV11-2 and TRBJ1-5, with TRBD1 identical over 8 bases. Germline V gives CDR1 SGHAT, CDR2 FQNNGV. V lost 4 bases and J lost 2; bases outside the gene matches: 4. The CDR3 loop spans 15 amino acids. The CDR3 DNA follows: TGTGCCAGCAGCTCAGACAGGGGAGGCAATCAGCCCCAGCATTTT. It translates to CASSSDRGGNQPQHF.

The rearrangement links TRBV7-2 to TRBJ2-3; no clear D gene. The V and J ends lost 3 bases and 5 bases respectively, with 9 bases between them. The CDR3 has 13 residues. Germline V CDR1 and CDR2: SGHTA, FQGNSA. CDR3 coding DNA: TGTGCCAGCAGCTTGCCAACTAAAGATACGCAGTATTTT. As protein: CASSLPTKDTQYF. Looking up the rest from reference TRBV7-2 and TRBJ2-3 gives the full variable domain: GAGVSQSPSNKVTEKGKDVELRCDPISGHTALYWYRQSLGQGLEFLIYFQGNSAPDKSGLPSDRFSAERTGGSVSTLTIQRTQQEDSAVYLCASSLPTKDTQYFGPGTRLTVL.

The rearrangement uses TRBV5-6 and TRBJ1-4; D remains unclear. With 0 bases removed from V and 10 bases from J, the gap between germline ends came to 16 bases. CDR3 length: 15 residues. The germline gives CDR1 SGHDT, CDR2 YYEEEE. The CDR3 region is CASSLGGAGSGKLFF. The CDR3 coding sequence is TGTGCCAGCAGCTTGGGAGGAGCCGGGTCGGGAAAACTGTTTTTT.

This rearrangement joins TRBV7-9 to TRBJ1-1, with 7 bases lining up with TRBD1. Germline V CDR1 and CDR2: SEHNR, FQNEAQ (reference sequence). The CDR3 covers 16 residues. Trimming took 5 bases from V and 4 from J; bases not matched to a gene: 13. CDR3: CASSKSFTGVGTEAFF. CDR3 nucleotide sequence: TGTGCCAGCAGCAAAAGCTTTACAGGGGTCGGCACTGAAGCTTTCTTT.

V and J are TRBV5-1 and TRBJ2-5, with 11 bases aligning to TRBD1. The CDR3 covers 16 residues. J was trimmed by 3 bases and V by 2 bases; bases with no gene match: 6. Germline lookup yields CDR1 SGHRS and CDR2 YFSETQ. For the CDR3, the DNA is TGCGCCAGCAGCTTCTTTCCGGGACAGGGGGAAGAGACCCAGTACTTC. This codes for CASSFFPGQGEETQYF.

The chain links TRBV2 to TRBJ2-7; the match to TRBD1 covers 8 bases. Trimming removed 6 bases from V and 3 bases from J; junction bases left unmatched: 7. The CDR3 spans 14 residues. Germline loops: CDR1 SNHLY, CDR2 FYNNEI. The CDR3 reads CASREDRDNYEQYF. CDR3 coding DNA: TGTGCCAGCAGAGAGGACAGGGACAACTACGAGCAGTACTTC. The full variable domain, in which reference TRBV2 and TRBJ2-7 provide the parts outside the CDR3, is EPEVTQTPSHQVTQMGQEVILRCVPISNHLYFYWYRQILGQKVEFLVSFYNNEISEKSEIFDDQFSVERPDGSNFTLKIRSTKLEDSAMYFCASREDRDNYEQYFGPGTRLTVT.

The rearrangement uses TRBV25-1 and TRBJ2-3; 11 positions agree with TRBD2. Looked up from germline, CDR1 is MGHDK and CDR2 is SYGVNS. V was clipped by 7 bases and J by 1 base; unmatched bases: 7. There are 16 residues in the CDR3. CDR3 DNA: TGTGCCAGCACCTCCCCGGGACTAGCGGGCACAGATACGCAGTATTTT. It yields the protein CASTSPGLAGTDTQYF.

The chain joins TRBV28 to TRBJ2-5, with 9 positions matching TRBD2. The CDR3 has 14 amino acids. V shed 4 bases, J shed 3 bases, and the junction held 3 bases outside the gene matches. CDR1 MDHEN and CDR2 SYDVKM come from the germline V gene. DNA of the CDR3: TGTGCCAGCAGTTGGGCGGGAGGGGAAGAGACCCAGTACTTC. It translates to CASSWAGGEETQYF.

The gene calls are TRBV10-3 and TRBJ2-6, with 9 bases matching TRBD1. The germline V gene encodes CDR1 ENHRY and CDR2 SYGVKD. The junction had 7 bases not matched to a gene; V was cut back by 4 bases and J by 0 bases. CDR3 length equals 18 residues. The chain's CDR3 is CAISAGQGVFSGANVLTF. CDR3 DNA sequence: TGTGCCATCAGTGCGGGACAGGGAGTCTTCTCTGGGGCCAACGTCCTGACTTTC.

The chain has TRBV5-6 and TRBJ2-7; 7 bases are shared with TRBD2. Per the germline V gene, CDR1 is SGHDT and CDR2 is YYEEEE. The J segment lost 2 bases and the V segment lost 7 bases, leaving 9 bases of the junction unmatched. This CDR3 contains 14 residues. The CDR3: CASPRAGPPYEQYF. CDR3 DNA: TGTGCCAGCCCGAGAGCGGGACCCCCCTACGAGCAGTACTTC. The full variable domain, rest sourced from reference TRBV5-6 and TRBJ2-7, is DAGVTQSPTHLIKTRGQQVTLRCSPKSGHDTVSWYQQALGQGPQFIFQYYEEEERQRGNFPDRFSGHQFPNYSSELNVNALLLGDSALYLCASPRAGPPYEQYFGPGTRLTVT.

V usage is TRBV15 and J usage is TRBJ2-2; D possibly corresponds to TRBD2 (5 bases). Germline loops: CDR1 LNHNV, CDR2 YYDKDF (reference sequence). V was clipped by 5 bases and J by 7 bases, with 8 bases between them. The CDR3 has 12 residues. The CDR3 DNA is TGTGCCACCAGCGGACTTATCGGGGAGCTGTTTTTT. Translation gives CATSGLIGELFF. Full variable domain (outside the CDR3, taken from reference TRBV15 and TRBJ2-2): DAMVIQNPRYQVTQFGKPVTLSCSQTLNHNVMYWYQQKSSQAPKLLFHYYDKDFNNEADTPDNFQSRRPNTSFCFLDIRSPGLGDTAMYLCATSGLIGELFFGEGSRLTVL.

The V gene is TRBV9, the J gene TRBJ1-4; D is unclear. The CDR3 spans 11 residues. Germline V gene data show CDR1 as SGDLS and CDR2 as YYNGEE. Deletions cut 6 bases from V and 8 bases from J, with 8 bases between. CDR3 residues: CASTSSEKLFF. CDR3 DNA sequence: TGTGCCAGCACCTCTAGCGAAAAACTGTTTTTT.

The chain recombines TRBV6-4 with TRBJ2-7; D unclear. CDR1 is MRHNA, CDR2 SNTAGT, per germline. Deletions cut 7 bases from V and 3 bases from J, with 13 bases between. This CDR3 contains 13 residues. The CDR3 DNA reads TGTGCCAGCATTGGCAGGTTATTCTACGAGCAGTACTTC. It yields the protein CASIGRLFYEQYF.

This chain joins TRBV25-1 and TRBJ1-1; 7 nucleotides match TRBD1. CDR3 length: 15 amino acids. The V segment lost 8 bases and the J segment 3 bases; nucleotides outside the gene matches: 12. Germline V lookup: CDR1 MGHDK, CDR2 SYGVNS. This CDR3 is CASGKTKTGHTEAFF. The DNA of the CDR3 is TGTGCCAGCGGCAAGACCAAGACAGGGCACACTGAAGCTTTCTTT.

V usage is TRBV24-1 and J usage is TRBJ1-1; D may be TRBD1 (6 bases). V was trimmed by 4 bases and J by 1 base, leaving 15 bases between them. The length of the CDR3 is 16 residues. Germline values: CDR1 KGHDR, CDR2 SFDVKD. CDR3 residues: CATSDQPRQANTEAFF. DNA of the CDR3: TGTGCCACCAGTGACCAGCCTAGACAGGCGAACACTGAAGCTTTCTTT.

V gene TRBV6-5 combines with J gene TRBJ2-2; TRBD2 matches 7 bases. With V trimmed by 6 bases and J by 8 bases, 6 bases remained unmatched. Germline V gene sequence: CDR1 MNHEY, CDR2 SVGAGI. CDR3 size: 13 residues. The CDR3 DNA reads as TGTGCCAGCAGAGCGGGACTACTGGGGGAGCTGTTTTTT. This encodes CASRAGLLGELFF.

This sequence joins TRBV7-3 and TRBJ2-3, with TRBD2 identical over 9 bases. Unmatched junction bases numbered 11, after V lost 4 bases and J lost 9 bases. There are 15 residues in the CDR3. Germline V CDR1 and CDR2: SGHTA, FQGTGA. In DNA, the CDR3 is TGTGCCAGCAGCTCCCATAGCGGGAGCCTCGGCACGCAGTATTTT. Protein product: CASSSHSGSLGTQYF.

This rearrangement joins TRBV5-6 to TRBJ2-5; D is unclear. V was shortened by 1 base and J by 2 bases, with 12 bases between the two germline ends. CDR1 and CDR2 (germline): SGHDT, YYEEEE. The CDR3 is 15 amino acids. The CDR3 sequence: CASSLPGRIQETQYF. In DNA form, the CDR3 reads TGTGCCAGCAGCTTGCCAGGAAGGATACAAGAGACCCAGTACTTC.

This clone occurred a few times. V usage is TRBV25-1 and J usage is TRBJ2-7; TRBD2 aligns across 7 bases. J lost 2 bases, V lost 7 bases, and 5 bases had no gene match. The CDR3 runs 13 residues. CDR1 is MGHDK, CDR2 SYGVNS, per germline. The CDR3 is CASMDGRTYEQYF. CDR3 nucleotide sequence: TGTGCCAGCATGGACGGGAGGACCTACGAGCAGTACTTC.

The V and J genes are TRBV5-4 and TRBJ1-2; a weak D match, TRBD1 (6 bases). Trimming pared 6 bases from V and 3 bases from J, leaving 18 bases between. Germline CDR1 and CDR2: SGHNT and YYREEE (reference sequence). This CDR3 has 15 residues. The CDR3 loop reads CASTLSGGTYYGYTF. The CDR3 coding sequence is TGTGCCAGCACCCTGTCGGGGGGCACTTACTATGGCTACACCTTC.

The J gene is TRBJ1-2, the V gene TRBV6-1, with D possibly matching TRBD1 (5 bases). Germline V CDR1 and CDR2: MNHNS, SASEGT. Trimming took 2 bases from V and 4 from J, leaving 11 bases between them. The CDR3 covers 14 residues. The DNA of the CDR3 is TGTGCCAGCAGTGAAATGGGGGGTTCCTATGGCTACACCTTC. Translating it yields CASSEMGGSYGYTF.